These T cell receptor beta chains were read from a single sample in a study of cytomegalovirus exposure and HLA in healthy donors. The table came from immunoSEQ multiplex PCR; TCRdb's copy has only in-frame clones and leaves some out. The profile shows around 67,000 clones, approximately 80% of them singletons. Source material: PBMCs. The origin of the receptors is a man aged 18-30 years in good health and CMV-seropositive. Both conserved end residues are part of each CDR3. Each record gives: CDR3 DNA, CDR3 protein, J gene, V gene, clone size, D gene. D genes are given only for firm matches. Rows give clone size only sometimes, using once, few, many, or a class for an expanded clone.

TGTGCCGCCCGGACAGGGGGTCTCTACAATGAGCAGTTCTTC	CAARTGGLYNEQFF	TRBJ2-1	TRBV28	.	TRBD1
TGTGCCAGCAGTCCACAACAGGGAAGCACTGAAGCTTTCTTT	CASSPQQGSTEAFF	TRBJ1-1	TRBV7-9	.	.
TGTGCCAGCAGCCCCGTAGCTCCCGGCTATGGCTACACCTTC	CASSPVAPGYGYTF	TRBJ1-2	TRBV7-9	.	.
TGTGCCAGCAGCTTAGCGGGTGCCAGGGGAGTCAATCAGCCCCAGCATTTT	CASSLAGARGVNQPQHF	TRBJ1-5	TRBV7-8	.	.
TGCGCCAGCAGTGAGCACGGGACTACCTACGAGCAGTACTTC	CASSEHGTTYEQYF	TRBJ2-7	TRBV10-2	.	TRBD2
TGTGCCTGGAGTGGGGCAAACTCAGGCACCGGGGAGCTGTTTTTT	CAWSGANSGTGELFF	TRBJ2-2	TRBV30	once	.
TGTGCCAGCATGGAGCAGGGAGGCACTGAAGCTTTCTTT	CASMEQGGTEAFF	TRBJ1-1	TRBV6-6	few	.
TGTGCCTGGGGACAGGGCCTGGGCTACACCTTC	CAWGQGLGYTF	TRBJ1-2	TRBV30	.	TRBD1
TGTGCCAGCAGCGAACAGGGGGACACTGAAGCTTTCTTT	CASSEQGDTEAFF	TRBJ1-1	TRBV5-6	.	TRBD1
TGTGCCAGCAGCCAAGGCGGCGGTCGGGGTTCGGACGAGCAGTACTTC	CASSQGGGRGSDEQYF	TRBJ2-7	TRBV4-2	.	.
TGCAGCGCCTGGACAGGGGTCGGGACAGATACGCAGTATTTT	CSAWTGVGTDTQYF	TRBJ2-3	TRBV29-1	.	TRBD1
TGTGCCAGCAGCCAAGAGGGCTACGATGAGCAGTTCTTC	CASSQEGYDEQFF	TRBJ2-1	TRBV4-2	.	.
TGTGCCTGGATCCCACTAGCGGGATCAGATACGCAGTATTTT	CAWIPLAGSDTQYF	TRBJ2-3	TRBV30	.	TRBD2
TGTGCCAGCAGCCCAGGCCAGAGCTCCCATTCACCCCTCCACTTT	CASSPGQSSHSPLHF	TRBJ1-6	TRBV5-4	.	.
TGTGCCAGCAGCGGGGGAGGGTGGGAGACCCAGTACTTC	CASSGGGWETQYF	TRBJ2-5	TRBV7-8	.	TRBD2
TGCAGCGTCGAGACAGACATGGAACTGTTTTTT	CSVETDMELFF	TRBJ1-4	TRBV29-1	few	.